Each of the 13 T cell receptor beta chains below was sequenced from the same sample in a study of OX40 agonist ivuxolimab in advanced cancers. Sequenced by immunoSEQ multiplex PCR; TCRdb stores in-frame clones only, minus some. The sample has under 100,000 clones, 85% seen once. Specimen: CD4+ or CD8+ T cells sorted from blood, collected in a trial of the OX40 agonist ivuxolimab. The receptors stem from an adult with an advanced solid tumor such as melanoma, head and neck, liver or kidney cancer.

The chain uses TRBV4-3 and TRBJ2-3; unclear D gene. The CDR3 covers 15 residues. V dropped 0 bases and J dropped 4 bases, with 11 bases sitting between them. The germline gives CDR1 LGHNA, CDR2 YSLEER. This chain's CDR3 is CASSQEDGRADTQYF. CDR3 sequence (DNA): TGCGCCAGCAGCCAAGAGGATGGCCGTGCAGATACGCAGTATTTT.

This chain connects TRBV21-1 to TRBJ1-5. TRBV21-1 is labeled a pseudogene. The CDR3 contains 10 residues. The chain's CDR3 is CASSNQPQHF. The CDR3 DNA reads as TGTGCCAGCAGCAACCAGCCCCAGCATTTT.

The gene calls are TRBV6-5 and TRBJ1-5, with 7 nucleotides matching TRBD1. Per germline, CDR1 MNHEY and CDR2 SVGAGI. The CDR3 is 14 residues long. V shed 5 bases, J shed 5 bases, and the junction held 6 bases outside the gene matches. The CDR3 loop reads CASSRDSSHQPQHF. CDR3 coding DNA: TGTGCCAGCAGTCGGGACAGTTCACATCAGCCCCAGCATTTT.

The chain is built from TRBV27 and TRBJ2-7, with TRBD1 matching 7 bases. Germline trimming cut 4 bases from V and 12 bases from J; bases unmatched to any gene: 9. The CDR3 runs 12 residues. The germline V gene has CDR1 MNHEY and CDR2 SMNVEV (reference sequence). The CDR3 reads CASSSTGRQTYF. The DNA of the CDR3 is TGTGCCAGCAGTTCGACAGGGCGACAAACGTACTTC.

The chain joins TRBV5-1 to TRBJ1-1; a possible D gene is TRBD1 (5 bases). From germline, CDR1 is SGHRS and CDR2 YFSETQ. The CDR3 loop spans 13 amino acids. V dropped 3 bases and J dropped 3 bases, with 9 bases sitting between them. The CDR3 region is CASSSWGDTEAFF. The CDR3 DNA reads as TGCGCCAGCAGCTCTTGGGGGGACACTGAAGCTTTCTTT.

The V call is TRBV28, the J call TRBJ1-1; possible D gene TRBD1, 5 bases. This CDR3 has 16 residues. The germline V gene encodes CDR1 MDHEN and CDR2 SYDVKM. V shed 7 bases and J shed 0 bases, with 18 bases lying between them. The CDR3 region is CASTQPGEGMNTEAFF. Here the CDR3 DNA reads TGTGCCAGCACCCAACCGGGGGAGGGAATGAACACTGAAGCTTTCTTT.

The rearrangement joins TRBV5-1 to TRBJ1-4; 10 bases align to TRBD1. Germline lookup yields CDR1 SGHRS and CDR2 YFSETQ. The V and J ends lost 4 bases and 8 bases, in that order; junction bases with no gene match: 8. The CDR3 length is 15 residues. The CDR3 nucleotides read TGCGCCAGCAGCCCTAGGGACAGGGGCAACGAAAAACTGTTTTTT. It encodes CASSPRDRGNEKLFF.

This clone was seen a handful of times. This rearrangement joins TRBV10-3 to TRBJ1-5, with 8 bases aligning to TRBD1. This CDR3 is 16 amino acids long. J gave up 6 bases and V 3 bases, and 10 bases lay outside the gene matches. Germline-derived CDR1 and CDR2 are ENHRY and SYGVKD. CDR3 coding DNA: TGTGCCATCAGTGAAAGTCTTCCAGGGGGCGGTCAGCCCCAGCATTTT. This encodes CAISESLPGGGQPQHF.

This chain joins TRBV27 and TRBJ1-4; D perhaps matches TRBD1 (6 bases). Germline loops: CDR1 MNHEY, CDR2 SMNVEV (reference sequence). Trimming cost V 4 bases and J 4 bases, with 10 bases left between them. This CDR3 region has 14 residues. CDR3 in amino acids: CASSWTAYNEKLFF. DNA of the CDR3: TGTGCCAGCAGTTGGACAGCTTATAATGAAAAACTGTTTTTT.

This clone occurred once. V gene TRBV6-6 combines with J gene TRBJ2-7; 8 nucleotides match TRBD1. The CDR3 extends over 13 amino acids. After removal of 9 bases from V and 3 bases from J, the junction contained 7 bases not matched to a gene. Germline assignment: CDR1 MNHNY and CDR2 SVGAGI (reference sequence). CDR3 residues: CASATGVDYEQYF. In DNA, the CDR3 is TGTGCCAGTGCGACAGGGGTGGACTACGAGCAGTACTTC.

V and J are TRBV4-1 and TRBJ2-2, with 9 bases fitting TRBD2. This CDR3 contains 19 residues. Germline values: CDR1 MGHRA, CDR2 YSYEKL. The ends lost 4 bases at V and 2 bases at J; junction bases unmatched: 14. The CDR3 bases are TGCGCCAGCAGCCGCCGCGACAGCGGGGGGCCCCCTAACACCGGGGAGCTGTTTTTT. Amino acid sequence: CASSRRDSGGPPNTGELFF.

This clone was observed a single time. The gene calls are TRBV11-1 and TRBJ2-5; 10 nucleotides match TRBD2. The V gene's germline CDR1 is SGHAT and CDR2 FQDESV (reference sequence). The CDR3 covers 17 residues. The ends lost 0 bases at V and 3 bases at J; junction bases unmatched: 7. The CDR3 here is CASSLAPAGGSKETQYF. The CDR3 DNA sequence: TGTGCCAGCAGCTTAGCGCCAGCGGGGGGGAGTAAAGAGACCCAGTACTTC.

The chain recombines TRBV19 with TRBJ1-1; 8 bases line up with TRBD1. Germline V gene sequence: CDR1 LNHDA, CDR2 SQIVND (reference sequence). This CDR3 comprises 13 residues. The ends lost 7 bases at V and 10 bases at J; junction bases unmatched: 11. The CDR3: CASKRQGYGVAFF. The CDR3 nucleotides read TGTGCCAGTAAGCGACAGGGGTATGGGGTAGCTTTCTTT.